A selection of T cell receptor beta chains follows, all from one sample in a study of early T cells in non-severe SARS-CoV-2 infection. TCRdb reprocessed the 5' RACE reads via MiXCR and lists one record per CDR3 protein. The table shows 75,000 to 100,000 distinct CDR3 sequences, with roughly 15% occurring only once. The specimen was whole blood. The receptors derive from an adult who was a healthcare worker with PCR-confirmed SARS-CoV-2 infection or an uninfected control (not recorded which). Both conserved end residues are part of each CDR3. D genes are given only for firm matches. Rows may omit the clone size; those that give it use once, few, many or a size class.

cdr3_nt: TGTGCCAGCAGTGAACTCGAACAGGGGGCCAACTATGGCTACACCTTC; cdr3_aa: CASSELEQGANYGYTF; cdr3_length: 16; j_call: TRBJ1-2; d_call: TRBD1; v_call: TRBV6-1; clone_size: many
cdr3_nt: TGTGCCAGCAGCTTAACCAATGATGGGACAGGGGGACTTCAAGAGACCCAGTACTTC; cdr3_aa: CASSLTNDGTGGLQETQYF; cdr3_length: 19; j_call: TRBJ2-5; d_call: TRBD1; v_call: TRBV7-6; clone_size: few
cdr3_nt: TGTGCCAGCAGCCAGAGGGGGAGGGCCAACAATGAGCAGTTCTTC; cdr3_aa: CASSQRGRANNEQFF; cdr3_length: 15; j_call: TRBJ2-1; d_call: .; v_call: TRBV14; clone_size: .
cdr3_nt: TGTGCCAGCAGTTATAACGGACAGTTGGTGCAGTACTTC; cdr3_aa: CASSYNGQLVQYF; cdr3_length: 13; j_call: TRBJ2-7; d_call: .; v_call: TRBV6-2/TRBV6-3; clone_size: few
cdr3_nt: TGCAGCGTTGAGCGGTACCCTAGGGACATGGGGCTTGAAAACACCATATATTTT; cdr3_aa: CSVERYPRDMGLENTIYF; cdr3_length: 18; j_call: TRBJ1-3; d_call: .; v_call: TRBV29-1; clone_size: once
cdr3_nt: TGTGCCAGCAGACGGACAGGGTCCACCTACGAGCAGTACTTC; cdr3_aa: CASRRTGSTYEQYF; cdr3_length: 14; j_call: TRBJ2-7; d_call: TRBD1; v_call: TRBV6-6; clone_size: many
cdr3_nt: TGTGCCAGCAGCCAACTACAGGGGGCCGAGCAGTACTTC; cdr3_aa: CASSQLQGAEQYF; cdr3_length: 13; j_call: TRBJ2-7; d_call: TRBD1; v_call: TRBV14; clone_size: .
cdr3_nt: TGTGCCAGCAGTTCCACATGGGACAGCTCTGGAAACACCATATATTTT; cdr3_aa: CASSSTWDSSGNTIYF; cdr3_length: 16; j_call: TRBJ1-3; d_call: TRBD1; v_call: TRBV27; clone_size: .
cdr3_nt: TGTGCCAGCAGATTCGAAGAACTAGCGGAGTACAATGAGCAGTTCTTC; cdr3_aa: CASRFEELAEYNEQFF; cdr3_length: 16; j_call: TRBJ2-1; d_call: TRBD2; v_call: TRBV2; clone_size: few
cdr3_nt: TGTGCCAGCAGCCCAGCTGGGACTAGTATCTACGAGCAGTACTTC; cdr3_aa: CASSPAGTSIYEQYF; cdr3_length: 15; j_call: TRBJ2-7; d_call: TRBD2; v_call: TRBV28; clone_size: few
cdr3_nt: TGTGCCAGTACCCGCGAGACAGGCTACAATGAGCAGTTCTTC; cdr3_aa: CASTRETGYNEQFF; cdr3_length: 14; j_call: TRBJ2-1; d_call: .; v_call: TRBV19; clone_size: few
cdr3_nt: TGTGCCAGCAGTTTACGCGGGGGAGGACAGCTCAAAAACATTCAGTACTTC; cdr3_aa: CASSLRGGGQLKNIQYF; cdr3_length: 17; j_call: TRBJ2-4; d_call: .; v_call: TRBV12-3/TRBV12-4; clone_size: .
cdr3_nt: TGCGCCAGCGATGACGGCTACGAGCAGTACTTC; cdr3_aa: CASDDGYEQYF; cdr3_length: 11; j_call: TRBJ2-7; d_call: .; v_call: TRBV5-1; clone_size: few
cdr3_nt: TGTGCCAGCAGCCAAGTTGCAGGGGAGACTGAAGCTTTCTTT; cdr3_aa: CASSQVAGETEAFF; cdr3_length: 14; j_call: TRBJ1-1; d_call: .; v_call: TRBV3-1; clone_size: .
cdr3_nt: TGTGCCATCAGCACAGGACTGGAAGAGACCCAGTACTTC; cdr3_aa: CAISTGLEETQYF; cdr3_length: 13; j_call: TRBJ2-5; d_call: .; v_call: TRBV10-3; clone_size: .
cdr3_nt: TGTGCCAGCAGTATGGGGTACTACAGCACAGATACGCAGTATTTT; cdr3_aa: CASSMGYYSTDTQYF; cdr3_length: 15; j_call: TRBJ2-3; d_call: .; v_call: TRBV12-3/TRBV12-4; clone_size: many
cdr3_nt: TGTGCCAGCAGCCCTCTCCTCACAGATACGCAGTATTTT; cdr3_aa: CASSPLLTDTQYF; cdr3_length: 13; j_call: TRBJ2-3; d_call: .; v_call: TRBV4-2; clone_size: few
cdr3_nt: TGTGCCAGCGGCTATCTAGGGCCCCAGCATTTT; cdr3_aa: CASGYLGPQHF; cdr3_length: 11; j_call: TRBJ1-5; d_call: .; v_call: TRBV6-1; clone_size: many
cdr3_nt: TGCGCCAGCAGTGAGGTCGGGGGATCCTACAATGAGCAGTTCTTC; cdr3_aa: CASSEVGGSYNEQFF; cdr3_length: 15; j_call: TRBJ2-1; d_call: .; v_call: TRBV10-1; clone_size: .
cdr3_nt: TGTGCCAGCTCACCGGGGACGGGTCAGACCCAGTACTTC; cdr3_aa: CASSPGTGQTQYF; cdr3_length: 13; j_call: TRBJ2-5; d_call: .; v_call: TRBV18; clone_size: .
cdr3_nt: TGTGCCAGCAGCTCCAGCGGGCCCGGAACAGATACGCAGTATTTT; cdr3_aa: CASSSSGPGTDTQYF; cdr3_length: 15; j_call: TRBJ2-3; d_call: .; v_call: TRBV11-2; clone_size: few
cdr3_nt: TGCAGTGCTCCGAACAAGGAGGGATCTTATGGAAACACCATATATTTT; cdr3_aa: CSAPNKEGSYGNTIYF; cdr3_length: 16; j_call: TRBJ1-3; d_call: .; v_call: TRBV20-1; clone_size: .
cdr3_nt: TGTGCCAGCAGCGTGTCCGGGACTAGCTACAATGAGCAGTTCTTC; cdr3_aa: CASSVSGTSYNEQFF; cdr3_length: 15; j_call: TRBJ2-1; d_call: TRBD2; v_call: TRBV7-2; clone_size: few
cdr3_nt: TGTGCCAGCAGCCCAGCCGGCGGAGTCTACGAGCAGTACTTC; cdr3_aa: CASSPAGGVYEQYF; cdr3_length: 14; j_call: TRBJ2-7; d_call: .; v_call: TRBV5-4; clone_size: .
cdr3_nt: TGCAGTGCTAGGGACCGACAGGGGACGGGAGCAAATCAGCCCCAGCATTTT; cdr3_aa: CSARDRQGTGANQPQHF; cdr3_length: 17; j_call: TRBJ1-5; d_call: TRBD1; v_call: TRBV20-1; clone_size: .
cdr3_nt: TGTGCCAGCAGTAACATACAGGGAAGTCAGCCCCAGCATTTT; cdr3_aa: CASSNIQGSQPQHF; cdr3_length: 14; j_call: TRBJ1-5; d_call: .; v_call: TRBV27; clone_size: .
cdr3_nt: TGTGCCAGCTCACCAAGCTACTCTGGAAACACCATATATTTT; cdr3_aa: CASSPSYSGNTIYF; cdr3_length: 14; j_call: TRBJ1-3; d_call: .; v_call: TRBV18; clone_size: .
cdr3_nt: TGCGCCAGCAGCCAAGATGTTCCTGGCCGGGGGGGCTACGAGCAGTACTTC; cdr3_aa: CASSQDVPGRGGYEQYF; cdr3_length: 17; j_call: TRBJ2-7; d_call: TRBD2; v_call: TRBV4-3; clone_size: .
cdr3_nt: TGTGCCATCAGTGAGTATGGTCCCCCGGAAGAGCAGTACTTC; cdr3_aa: CAISEYGPPEEQYF; cdr3_length: 14; j_call: TRBJ2-7; d_call: .; v_call: TRBV10-3; clone_size: once
cdr3_nt: TGTGCCAGCAGCCTGCGGACAGGGGTTGAAAAACTGTTTTTT; cdr3_aa: CASSLRTGVEKLFF; cdr3_length: 14; j_call: TRBJ1-4; d_call: TRBD1; v_call: TRBV7-9; clone_size: .
cdr3_nt: TGCAGCGCACCCGGGACTAGCGGGAGGGAAAGCTACGAGCAGTACTTC; cdr3_aa: CSAPGTSGRESYEQYF; cdr3_length: 16; j_call: TRBJ2-7; d_call: TRBD2; v_call: TRBV29-1; clone_size: few
cdr3_nt: TGTGCCAGCAGCTTCCTTGGGGTGCGGGGGACCTACAATGAGCAGTTCTTC; cdr3_aa: CASSFLGVRGTYNEQFF; cdr3_length: 17; j_call: TRBJ2-1; d_call: TRBD2; v_call: TRBV7-2; clone_size: .
cdr3_nt: TGTGCCAGCAGCCTAATTGACAATCTCTACACCGGGGAGCTGTTTTTT; cdr3_aa: CASSLIDNLYTGELFF; cdr3_length: 16; j_call: TRBJ2-2; d_call: .; v_call: TRBV14; clone_size: .
cdr3_nt: TGCAGCGCCCCGACCAGCTACAATGAGCAGTTCTTC; cdr3_aa: CSAPTSYNEQFF; cdr3_length: 12; j_call: TRBJ2-1; d_call: .; v_call: TRBV29-1; clone_size: .
cdr3_nt: TGTGCCAGCAGCCCCCAACAGGGTTACGAGCAGTACTTC; cdr3_aa: CASSPQQGYEQYF; cdr3_length: 13; j_call: TRBJ2-7; d_call: .; v_call: TRBV4-2; clone_size: few
cdr3_nt: TGTGCCAGCAGTTACTTCCCGCCGGGGGTAAATCAGCCCCAGCATTTT; cdr3_aa: CASSYFPPGVNQPQHF; cdr3_length: 16; j_call: TRBJ1-5; d_call: .; v_call: TRBV6-6; clone_size: few
cdr3_nt: TGTGCCACCAGTGAGGCCGGGACAGCTGAAGCTTTCTTT; cdr3_aa: CATSEAGTAEAFF; cdr3_length: 13; j_call: TRBJ1-1; d_call: TRBD1; v_call: TRBV24-1; clone_size: .
cdr3_nt: TGTGCCAGCAGCTTAGGGGATAATGAGCAGTTCTTC; cdr3_aa: CASSLGDNEQFF; cdr3_length: 12; j_call: TRBJ2-1; d_call: .; v_call: TRBV11-3; clone_size: .
cdr3_nt: TGTGCCAGCTCACCGGGCGGACTAGAGCAGTACTTC; cdr3_aa: CASSPGGLEQYF; cdr3_length: 12; j_call: TRBJ2-7; d_call: .; v_call: TRBV18; clone_size: .
cdr3_nt: TGTGCCAGCGGGACAGGGTCCTACGAGCAGTACTTC; cdr3_aa: CASGTGSYEQYF; cdr3_length: 12; j_call: TRBJ2-7; d_call: TRBD1; v_call: TRBV28; clone_size: .